This T cell receptor beta chain stems from a study of Ad26.COV2.S vaccination and SARS-CoV-2 variants. The overall study: In the COV1001 trial, the donor was in the Ad26.COV2.S arm.

Stated treatment: 15 to 20 received Ad26.COV2.S at low or high dose, single or two shots; roughly five received placebo; per-sample allocation not given. Collection of the samples took place on day 63 after the first injection of vaccine or placebo. The V gene end was trimmed by 5 bases and the J gene end by 1 base; junction bases not matched to a gene: 10. This CDR3 region has 18 residues. In germline, CDR1 is SEHNR, CDR2 FQNEAQ (reference sequence). Clones were read by immunoSEQ multiplex PCR, and TCRdb kept only the in-frame ones, dropping some. The sample shows a few hundred thousand clones, about 90% of them seen only once.

This TCR derives from a person between 18 and 60 years old who received the Ad26.COV2.S COVID-19 vaccine or a placebo. This chain connects TRBV7-9 to TRBJ2-4; 11 positions match TRBD2. The material sequenced was peripheral blood, taken in a trial of Ad26.COV2.S vaccine versus placebo. The CDR3 nucleotides read TGTGCCAGCAGCCCCTACTCCCTAGCGGGGGGCGCCAAAAACATTCAGTACTTC. Its protein product is CASSPYSLAGGAKNIQYF.